The following is a TCR beta chain sequence with its context. This sample is drawn from a study of blood T cell repertoires in COVID-19. Losses at the gene ends were 5 bases for V and 2 bases for J; bases not matched to a gene: 8. Germline-derived CDR1 and CDR2 are MDHEN and SYDVKM. The CDR3 spans 15 residues. Using immunoSEQ multiplex PCR, the repertoire was profiled, and TCRdb retains in-frame clones only, with some absent. There are under 250,000 clones in the sample; 82% occur only once, and approximately 5% lies in the top ten. This receptor was obtained from a woman aged 70-85 years with COVID-19, enrolled during active disease. The specimen sequenced was peripheral blood. The chain recombines TRBV28 with TRBJ2-7; 8 positions match TRBD1. The CDR3 spells CASSAQGGLTYEQYF. The CDR3 region has the DNA TGTGCCAGCAGTGCACAGGGGGGTCTGACCTACGAGCAGTACTTC. The full variable domain, in which reference TRBV28 and TRBJ2-7 provide the parts outside the CDR3, is DVKVTQSSRYLVKRTGEKVFLECVQDMDHENMFWYRQDPGLGLRLIYFSYDVKMKEKGDIPEGYSVSREKKERFSLILESASTNQTSMYLCASSAQGGLTYEQYFGPGTRLTVT.